This TCR beta chain was obtained from a study of CD8+CD57+ T cells in acquired aplastic anemia. The CDR3 has 14 residues. CDR1 SGHDN and CDR2 FVKESK come from the germline V gene. V lost 4 bases and J lost 2, with 11 bases in between. TCR beta VDJ and CDR3 profiles were obtained from a genomic DNA template. From the reads, TCRdb called clonotypes with MiXCR, one entry per CDR3 protein. The sample gives roughly 170,000 distinct CDR3 sequences, nearly 50% of which show up once; 10% to 15% is in the top ten. CD8+CD57+ cell expansion had been shown by flow cytometry in patients chosen for sequencing. With no exception, the patients had severe acquired aplastic anemia. By the time of blood sampling, patients had still received no therapy. This clonotype was detected ten times or more.

The specimen sequenced was sorted CD4+, CD8+, or CD8+CD57+ T cells (not recorded which) from PBMCs. This clonotype originated in a human donor with aplastic anemia. The V gene is TRBV14, the J gene TRBJ1-2, with D unclear. This chain's CDR3 is CASSPFNGNYGYTF. CDR3 nucleotides: TGTGCCAGCAGCCCTTTCAACGGGAACTATGGCTACACCTTC.